The present TCR beta chain was sequenced within a study of human thymus T cells. Germline CDR1 reads WNHNN; CDR2 reads SYGVQD (reference sequence). Trimming left V 0 bases short and J 1 base short, with 12 bases between. The CDR3 is 16 residues long. General observations from the study: Thymic and blood repertoires appeared to display a bias in their usage of V and J genes. Related research examined unrelated individuals and reported that their thymic repertoires overlapped highly.

Resections from corrective heart surgery provided thymus tissue. Having corrective surgery for congenital heart defects, healthy Finnish infants were the ones who donated. Concerning this clone: Its target is unknown.

The protocol was immunoSEQ multiplex PCR, while the TCRdb copy is restricted to in-frame clones and leaves out a portion. The table shows some 78,000 clones, with around 96% occurring only once. The chain couples TRBV10-1 to TRBJ1-2; weak D call: TRBD1 (5 bases). The sequence derives from a boy less than two years old with a congenital heart defect but otherwise immunologically healthy. Sequenced input: thymus tissue. CDR3 DNA: TGCGCCAGCAGTGAGTCGTGGACACTGCTTAACTATGGCTACACCTTC. Translation gives CASSESWTLLNYGYTF.